The 9 T cell receptor beta chains below were found in one sample sequenced in a study of glioma-infiltrating T cells. TCR alpha and beta CDR3 regions were amplified from RNA using iRepertoire nested multiplex PCR. Via MiXCR, TCRdb re-called the multiplex PCR reads, giving one row per CDR3 protein. This sample has about 140,000 distinct CDR3 sequences, with more than 35% found just once. Sequenced material: glioma tissue, nonneoplastic brain tissue, or PBMCs (not recorded which). These receptors all come from a human donor with low-grade glioma or glioblastoma, undergoing nonglioma brain surgery, or in good health (not recorded which).

The rearrangement joins TRBV2 to TRBJ2-1; 9 bases line up with TRBD2. CDR1 SNHLY and CDR2 FYNNEI come from the germline V gene. This CDR3 comprises 14 residues. V trimming: 10 bases; J trimming: 7 bases; junction bases outside the gene matches: 11. CDR3 amino acids: CAISKGLAGNEQFF. The DNA of the CDR3 is TGTGCCATTTCCAAAGGGCTAGCGGGAAATGAGCAGTTCTTC.

The table lists this clonotype with a few counts. The chain has TRBV27 and TRBJ2-5, with no clear D. Per germline, CDR1 MNHEY and CDR2 SMNVEV (reference sequence). V was pared by 2 bases and J by 2 bases, with 12 bases between. The CDR3 contains 15 residues. The CDR3 bases are TGTGCCAGCAGTTTAATGGATCCGGCGCAAGAGACCCAGTACTTC. Its protein is CASSLMDPAQETQYF.

This clonotype was observed a handful of times. The chain links TRBV7-9 to TRBJ2-5, with a tentative D call TRBD1 (5 bases). The CDR3 is 15 amino acids. Germline CDR1 is SEHNR and CDR2 is FQNEAQ (reference sequence). V lost 1 base and J lost 1, with 10 bases in between. Here the CDR3 reads CASSLGGGFQETQYF. CDR3 sequence (DNA): TGTGCCAGCAGCTTAGGGGGCGGATTCCAAGAGACCCAGTACTTC.

This chain links TRBV20-1 with TRBJ1-6; D perhaps matches TRBD1 (5 bases). Looked up from germline, CDR1 is DFQATT and CDR2 is SNEGSKA (reference sequence). The CDR3 length is 12 residues. Trimming removed 3 bases from V and 9 bases from J, with 9 bases in between. CDR3 in DNA: TGCAGTGCTAGGGGACCGGGTTCACCCCTCCACTTT. Its protein is CSARGPGSPLHF.

The chain is built from TRBV6-6 and TRBJ2-7, with unresolved D. Germline V gene sequence: CDR1 MNHNY, CDR2 SVGAGI (reference sequence). CDR3 size: 13 residues. Trimming stripped 0 bases from V and 4 bases from J, with 7 bases between. The CDR3 loop is CASSYSAGYEQYF. The CDR3 DNA reads as TGTGCCAGCAGTTACTCGGCAGGATACGAGCAGTACTTC.

The CDR3 protein is CASSPRTGGYGYTF. Here the CDR3 DNA reads TGTGCCAGCAGTCCCCGGACAGGGGGGTATGGCTACACCTTC. The rearrangement uses TRBV6-1 and TRBJ1-2, with TRBD1 matching 10 bases. Losses at the gene ends were 5 bases for V and 5 bases for J; bases not matched to a gene: 5. Per germline, CDR1 MNHNS and CDR2 SASEGT. The CDR3 is 14 amino acids.

This clonotype was observed a handful of times. J is TRBJ2-3 and V is TRBV20-1; D call uncertain. The germline CDR1 and CDR2 sequences are DFQATT and SNEGSKA (reference sequence). The CDR3 loop spans 14 amino acids. The V and J ends lost 5 bases and 2 bases respectively, with 14 bases between them. This CDR3 is CSAGVGTITDTQYF. CDR3 nucleotide sequence: TGCAGTGCTGGTGTGGGCACCATCACAGATACGCAGTATTTT.

The V and J genes are TRBV20-1 and TRBJ2-3, with D hard to call. The germline CDR1 and CDR2 sequences are DFQATT and SNEGSKA (reference sequence). V lost 2 bases and J lost 5, with 8 bases in between. This CDR3 has 12 amino acids. The CDR3 DNA follows: TGCAGTGCTAGATTGGGTAAAGATACGCAGTATTTT. Its translation: CSARLGKDTQYF.

The gene calls are TRBV20-1 and TRBJ1-1; weak D call: TRBD1 (6 bases). The V end lost 6 bases, the J end lost 5 bases, and 19 bases lay between the germline ends. From germline, CDR1 is DFQATT and CDR2 SNEGSKA (reference sequence). There are 14 residues in the CDR3. In DNA, the CDR3 is TGCAGTGCCCGACCGGGACATGGACAAACTGAAGCTTTCTTT. It encodes CSARPGHGQTEAFF.